One and the same sample provided the 25 T cell receptor beta chains below, sequenced in a study of T cell changes during pregnancy in multiple sclerosis. TCRdb's table, derived via immunoSEQ multiplex PCR, lists solely in-frame clones and lacks some. Of about 50,000 clones listed, 85% to 95% are singletons. Sequencing was performed on CD8+ T cells from peripheral blood mononuclear cells, taken in the first trimester of pregnancy. These receptors all come from a female donor with multiple sclerosis, enrolled in a pregnancy study.

The chain recombines TRBV2 with TRBJ2-7; unclear D gene. The CDR3 totals 12 residues. V lost 3 bases, J lost 2 bases, and 5 bases lay in between. The germline V gene has CDR1 SNHLY and CDR2 FYNNEI. CDR3 sequence (DNA): TGTGCCAGCAGTGATGCGGCCTACGAGCAGTACTTC. Translated: CASSDAAYEQYF.

V and J are TRBV11-2 and TRBJ1-1; D perhaps matches TRBD1 (6 bases). Trimming pared 1 base from V and 5 bases from J, leaving 11 bases between. Germline V CDR1 and CDR2: SGHAT, FQNNGV. CDR3 length: 14 amino acids. In DNA form, the CDR3 reads TGTGCCAGCAGCTTAGGGGGGGGGCTGACTGAAGCTTTCTTT. Encoded protein: CASSLGGGLTEAFF.

The chain employs TRBV27 and TRBJ2-7; no firm D call. V was trimmed by 8 bases and J by 0 bases, leaving 11 bases between them. The CDR3 contains 13 residues. CDR1 and CDR2 (germline): MNHEY, SMNVEV (reference sequence). CDR3 sequence (DNA): TGTGCCAGCGCCCCCAGGTACTCCTACGAGCAGTACTTC. Protein product: CASAPRYSYEQYF.

This clone appeared a few times. The genes are TRBV12-5 and TRBJ1-1, with 9 bases matching TRBD1. The CDR3 sequence is 14 residues long. V lost 6 bases to trimming and J lost 4 bases; unmatched junction nucleotides: 6. The germline CDR1 and CDR2 sequences are LGHNT and FRNRAP. DNA of the CDR3: TGTGCTAGTGGCATAGGACAGGGGCTCACTGAAGCTTTCTTT. This encodes CASGIGQGLTEAFF.

The rearrangement links TRBV4-1 to TRBJ1-1; 7 bases fit TRBD1. With V trimmed by 0 bases and J by 4 bases, 5 bases remained unmatched. This CDR3 comprises 15 residues. CDR1 and CDR2 (germline): MGHRA, YSYEKL. CDR3 loop: CASSQEAPGGTEAFF. CDR3 nucleotides: TGCGCCAGCAGCCAAGAGGCACCAGGGGGCACTGAAGCTTTCTTT.

This clone was observed a single time. The chain uses TRBV28 and TRBJ2-7; the D gene is possibly TRBD2 (5 bases). CDR1 MDHEN and CDR2 SYDVKM come from the germline V gene. CDR3 length equals 16 residues. V dropped 5 bases and J dropped 4 bases, with 21 bases sitting between them. The CDR3 loop reads CASSGLLGGSLYEQYF. CDR3 DNA sequence: TGTGCCAGCAGTGGACTCCTGGGCGGGTCTCTATACGAGCAGTACTTC.

This rearrangement joins TRBV9 to TRBJ2-3; tentatively, D is TRBD2 (6 bases). CDR1 and CDR2 from the germline V gene are SGDLS and YYNGEE. V dropped 3 bases and J dropped 0 bases, with 11 bases sitting between them. This CDR3 is 15 amino acids long. CDR3 sequence: CASSEPSDSTDTQYF. As DNA, the CDR3 is TGTGCCAGCAGCGAACCTAGCGATAGCACAGATACGCAGTATTTT.

This sequence joins TRBV9 and TRBJ2-5; 7 positions match TRBD2. There are 16 residues in the CDR3. Trimming removed 4 bases from V and 0 bases from J; junction bases left unmatched: 9. CDR1 and CDR2 (germline): SGDLS, YYNGEE. The CDR3 coding sequence is TGTGCCAGCAGCCCCCGGGAGGTTCTGTACCAAGAGACCCAGTACTTC. It encodes CASSPREVLYQETQYF.

The chain couples TRBV5-1 to TRBJ2-5; 7 positions agree with TRBD1. From germline, CDR1 is SGHRS and CDR2 YFSETQ. The CDR3 sequence is 13 residues long. With 4 bases clipped from V and 1 base from J, the junction kept 1 base outside the gene matches. The CDR3 DNA reads as TGCGCCAGCAGCAGGGACAGCCAAGAGACCCAGTACTTC. Amino acids: CASSRDSQETQYF.

The chain uses TRBV5-4 and TRBJ1-1; D perhaps matches TRBD1 (5 bases). Germline CDR1 SGHNT, CDR2 YYREEE (reference sequence). V dropped 2 bases and J dropped 11 bases, with 19 bases sitting between them. There are 14 residues in the CDR3. In nucleotides, the CDR3 is TGTGCCAGCAGCTTCGGCGACAGTAAATACATCGCTTTCTTT. The encoded protein is CASSFGDSKYIAFF. The complete variable domain, with remaining parts taken from reference TRBV5-4 and TRBJ1-1, reads ETGVTQSPTHLIKTRGQQVTLRCSSQSGHNTVSWYQQALGQGPQFIFQYYREEENGRGNFPPRFSGLQFPNYSSELNVNALELDDSALYLCASSFGDSKYIAFFGQGTRLTVV.

The V and J genes are TRBV18 and TRBJ2-3; no clear D gene. V was clipped by 2 bases and J by 0 bases, with 15 bases between them. The CDR3 contains 17 residues. Germline lookup yields CDR1 KGHSH and CDR2 LQKENI. The CDR3, as DNA: TGTGCCAGCTCACCAGAGGAGAATCGAACTAGCACAGATACGCAGTATTTT. Translation gives CASSPEENRTSTDTQYF.

This sequence joins TRBV20-1 and TRBJ2-7; perhaps TRBD1 as D (6 bases). The CDR3 sequence is 11 residues long. The germline CDR1 and CDR2 sequences are DFQATT and SNEGSKA (reference sequence). Deletions cut 5 bases from V and 7 bases from J, with 12 bases between. The CDR3: CSAPTGREQYF. DNA of the CDR3: TGCAGTGCTCCGACAGGCCGGGAGCAGTACTTC.

The CDR3: CATSRDRRTINEQFF. The CDR3 nucleotides read TGTGCCACCAGCAGAGATCGGAGGACTATCAATGAGCAGTTCTTC. The rearrangement joins TRBV15 to TRBJ2-1; TRBD2 is a possible D gene (6 bases). Germline V gene data show CDR1 as LNHNV and CDR2 as YYDKDF (reference sequence). Trimming removed 0 bases at V and 6 bases at J, with 12 bases between. CDR3 size: 15 residues.

The table lists this clone with a few counts. V gene TRBV11-2 combines with J gene TRBJ1-1; D is undetermined. The germline V gene encodes CDR1 SGHAT and CDR2 FQNNGV. Trimming took off 0 bases at V and 5 bases at J, with 10 bases between the two ends. This CDR3 has 14 amino acids. In nucleotides, the CDR3 is TGTGCCAGCAGCTTAGATCCGGGAGGGACTGAAGCTTTCTTT. This encodes CASSLDPGGTEAFF.

The chain couples TRBV29-1 to TRBJ1-4; possible D gene TRBD1, 6 bases. Germline V CDR1 and CDR2: SQVTM, ANQGSEA. This CDR3 is 15 amino acids long. Trimming removed 4 bases from V and 11 bases from J, with 23 bases in between. The CDR3 sequence is CSVGETGAPGEKLFF. The CDR3 DNA is TGCAGCGTTGGTGAGACAGGCGCTCCAGGAGAGAAACTGTTTTTT.

This clone was observed a single time. The chain combines TRBV27 with TRBJ2-1; tentatively, D is TRBD2 (6 bases). This CDR3 is 13 amino acids long. V was shortened by 4 bases and J by 9 bases, with 13 bases between the two germline ends. Germline V CDR1 and CDR2: MNHEY, SMNVEV (reference sequence). CDR3 in DNA: TGTGCCAGCAGTTCCATGGGGGGAGGTGAGCAGTTCTTC. It specifies CASSSMGGGEQFF.

The J gene is TRBJ2-1, the V gene TRBV28; tentatively, D is TRBD1 (5 bases). The CDR3 spans 13 residues. The ends were cut back, 6 bases at V and 2 bases at J, with 8 bases in the middle. The germline V gene encodes CDR1 MDHEN and CDR2 SYDVKM. The CDR3 DNA is TGTGCCAGCAGCCCAGGGACCTACAATGAGCAGTTCTTC. It yields the protein CASSPGTYNEQFF.

The J gene is TRBJ2-1, the V gene TRBV9; 7 bases agree with TRBD2. The CDR3 consists of 16 residues. The V gene end was trimmed by 0 bases and the J gene end by 3 bases; junction bases not matched to a gene: 6. Germline-derived CDR1 and CDR2 are SGDLS and YYNGEE. The CDR3 region has the DNA TGTGCCAGCAGCGTAGACCCGGGAGGAGACTACAATGAGCAGTTCTTC. Translated, it gives CASSVDPGGDYNEQFF.

The genes are TRBV5-1 and TRBJ1-1, with a possible D match to TRBD1 (5 bases). From germline, CDR1 is SGHRS and CDR2 YFSETQ. Trimming pared 4 bases from V and 0 bases from J, leaving 16 bases between. There are 16 residues in the CDR3. The CDR3 nucleotides are TGCGCCAGCAGCCCCCTAGCGGCAGGGTTGAACACTGAAGCTTTCTTT. Translation gives CASSPLAAGLNTEAFF.

The chain carries TRBV30 and TRBJ1-1, with 10 bases identical to TRBD1. This CDR3 is built from 13 residues. Germline CDR1 and CDR2: GTSNPN and SVGIG (reference sequence). The J segment lost 8 bases and the V segment lost 1 base, leaving 4 bases of the junction unmatched. This chain's CDR3 is CAWSEDRGEEAFF. DNA for the CDR3: TGTGCCTGGAGTGAGGACAGGGGGGAGGAAGCTTTCTTT.

The V gene is TRBV5-1, the J gene TRBJ2-3, with D uncertain. The CDR3 totals 16 residues. CDR1 SGHRS and CDR2 YFSETQ come from the germline V gene. The V and J ends lost 1 base and 4 bases respectively, with 16 bases between them. The CDR3 nucleotides read TGCGCCAGCAGCTTGTCCCAAACGGTAGTCCCAGATACGCAGTATTTT. Translation: CASSLSQTVVPDTQYF.

In nucleotides, the CDR3 is TGTGCCAGCAGCCCTAGGGGGGGTTGGGCTTTCTTT. It yields the protein CASSPRGGWAFF. The chain recombines TRBV7-6 with TRBJ1-1; D is perhaps TRBD1 (6 bases). CDR1 SGHVS and CDR2 FNYEAQ come from the germline V gene. V was shortened by 5 bases and J by 11 bases, with 15 bases between the two germline ends. This CDR3 is built from 12 residues. The full variable domain, with the rest looked up from reference TRBV7-6 and TRBJ1-1, is GAGVSQSPRYKVTKRGQDVALRCDPISGHVSLYWYRQALGQGPEFLTYFNYEAQQDKSGLPNDRFSAERPEGSISTLTIQRTEQRDSAMYRCASSPRGGWAFFGQGTRLTVV.

The gene calls are TRBV9 and TRBJ2-3; 8 bases align to TRBD2. The germline CDR1 and CDR2 sequences are SGDLS and YYNGEE. The V segment lost 4 bases and the J segment 2 bases; nucleotides outside the gene matches: 9. The CDR3 is made up of 16 amino acids. In nucleotides, the CDR3 is TGTGCCAGCAGCCTAGGGGGTAGCGGGATCACAGATACGCAGTATTTT. This sequence encodes CASSLGGSGITDTQYF. The full variable domain, with the rest looked up from reference TRBV9 and TRBJ2-3, is DSGVTQTPKHLITATGQRVTLRCSPRSGDLSVYWYQQSLDQGLQFLIQYYNGEERAKGNILERFSAQQFPDLHSELNLSSLELGDSALYFCASSLGGSGITDTQYFGPGTRLTVL.

The rearrangement joins TRBV5-1 to TRBJ1-1; TRBD1 matches at 7 bases. Germline loops: CDR1 SGHRS, CDR2 YFSETQ. This CDR3 has 15 amino acids. The V and J ends lost 0 bases and 4 bases, in that order; junction bases with no gene match: 6. CDR3 residues: CASSLEGGSGTEAFF. The CDR3, as DNA: TGCGCCAGCAGCTTGGAAGGGGGCAGCGGCACTGAAGCTTTCTTT.

Here the CDR3 reads CASSTRQGLPGNEQFF. In DNA form, the CDR3 reads TGTGCCAGCAGCACCCGACAGGGGCTCCCGGGGAATGAGCAGTTCTTC. J is TRBJ2-1 and V is TRBV7-9; TRBD1 aligns across 8 bases. The CDR3 spans 16 residues. CDR1 and CDR2 (germline): SEHNR, FQNEAQ (reference sequence). V lost 5 bases to trimming and J lost 7 bases; unmatched junction nucleotides: 13. Combining the CDR3 with reference TRBV7-9 and TRBJ2-1 gives the whole variable domain DTGVSQNPRHKITKRGQNVTFRCDPISEHNRLYWYRQTLGQGPEFLTYFQNEAQLEKSRLLSDRFSAERPKGSFSTLEIQRTEQGDSAMYLCASSTRQGLPGNEQFFGPGTRLTVL.